The clone carrying this T cell receptor (beta chain) was seen a single time. These data originate in a study of OX40 agonist ivuxolimab in advanced cancers. Study summary: Dosing consisted of intravenous ivuxolimab at 0.01 to 10 mg/kg every 2 weeks.

Profiling relied on immunoSEQ multiplex PCR, and the TCRdb table lists in-frame clones only, not all of them. The table has more than 85,000 clones, over 75% seen once. The source is an adult with an advanced solid tumor such as melanoma, head and neck, liver or kidney cancer. The sample consisted of CD4+ or CD8+ T cells sorted from blood, taken in a trial of the OX40 agonist ivuxolimab.

The CDR3, as DNA: TGTGCCAGCAGCTCCCGACAGGGGGCAGGCCTGGCCGGGGAGCTGTTTTTT. Translated: CASSSRQGAGLAGELFF. This chain connects TRBV7-9 to TRBJ2-2, with 10 bases identical to TRBD1. The ends lost 4 bases at V and 6 bases at J; junction bases unmatched: 11. The CDR3 consists of 17 residues. Germline loops: CDR1 SEHNR, CDR2 FQNEAQ (reference sequence).